This is a list of T cell receptor beta chains from one sample in a study of OX40 agonist ivuxolimab in advanced cancers. TCRdb's table, derived via immunoSEQ multiplex PCR, lists solely in-frame clones and lacks some. The profile shows about 25,000 clones, roughly 77% of them singletons. This specimen consisted of CD4+ or CD8+ T cells sorted from blood, obtained in a trial of the OX40 agonist ivuxolimab. Every receptor here comes from an adult with an advanced solid tumor such as melanoma, head and neck, liver or kidney cancer. Both conserved end residues are part of each CDR3. D genes are given only for firm matches. Some rows mark clone size as missing; the rest say once, few, many or name a class of expanded clone.

j_call: TRBJ2-5; clone_size: -; v_call: TRBV7-9; d_call: -; cdr3_aa: CASSFVFADQETQYF; cdr3_nt: TGTGCCAGCAGCTTTGTGTTTGCGGACCAAGAGACCCAGTACTTC
j_call: TRBJ1-2; clone_size: -; v_call: TRBV5-6; d_call: -; cdr3_aa: CASSLFPRTDYPGRYTF; cdr3_nt: TGTGCCAGCAGCTTGTTTCCGCGGACGGATTACCCGGGTCGTTACACCTTC
j_call: TRBJ1-5; clone_size: -; v_call: TRBV7-8; d_call: -; cdr3_aa: CASSTVHQPQHF; cdr3_nt: TGTGCCAGCAGCACGGTTCATCAGCCCCAGCATTTT
j_call: TRBJ1-1; clone_size: -; v_call: TRBV19; d_call: TRBD1; cdr3_aa: CASSMGGGAEAFF; cdr3_nt: TGTGCCAGTAGTATGGGAGGGGGCGCTGAAGCTTTCTTT
j_call: TRBJ1-5; clone_size: -; v_call: TRBV4-1; d_call: -; cdr3_aa: CASSHRLSGDQPQHF; cdr3_nt: TGCGCCAGCAGCCACCGTCTTTCCGGGGATCAGCCCCAGCATTTT
j_call: TRBJ2-2; clone_size: few; v_call: TRBV9; d_call: -; cdr3_aa: CASSENAENTGELFF; cdr3_nt: TGTGCCAGCAGCGAGAATGCGGAGAACACCGGGGAGCTGTTTTTT
j_call: TRBJ1-3; clone_size: -; v_call: TRBV7-9; d_call: TRBD1; cdr3_aa: CASSSNRDRAGNTIYF; cdr3_nt: TGTGCCAGCAGCTCGAACCGGGACAGAGCTGGAAACACCATATATTTT
j_call: TRBJ1-2; clone_size: -; v_call: TRBV9; d_call: TRBD1; cdr3_aa: CASIGGQGSFGYTF; cdr3_nt: TGTGCCAGCATCGGGGGACAGGGATCTTTTGGCTACACCTTC
j_call: TRBJ2-1; clone_size: -; v_call: TRBV7-9; d_call: TRBD2; cdr3_aa: CASSAPTSGPYNEQFF; cdr3_nt: TGTGCCAGCAGCGCCCCGACTAGCGGACCCTACAATGAGCAGTTCTTC
j_call: TRBJ1-2; clone_size: -; v_call: TRBV2; d_call: -; cdr3_aa: CASSELVTRYGYTF; cdr3_nt: TGTGCCAGCAGTGAATTGGTCACCAGATATGGCTACACCTTC
j_call: TRBJ2-7; clone_size: -; v_call: TRBV29-1; d_call: TRBD2; cdr3_aa: CSVIGGLAEYEQYF; cdr3_nt: TGCAGCGTAATCGGGGGACTAGCGGAATACGAGCAGTACTTC
j_call: TRBJ1-2; clone_size: -; v_call: TRBV19; d_call: TRBD1; cdr3_aa: CASRGLARGAGGSIRNYGYTF; cdr3_nt: TGTGCCAGTAGGGGACTAGCGCGTGGGGCAGGGGGCTCGATCCGGAACTATGGCTACACCTTC
j_call: TRBJ2-7; clone_size: -; v_call: TRBV11-2; d_call: TRBD1; cdr3_aa: CASSPRGDRVDEQYF; cdr3_nt: TGTGCCAGCAGCCCTCGGGGGGACAGGGTGGACGAGCAGTACTTC
j_call: TRBJ2-1; clone_size: -; v_call: TRBV5-8; d_call: -; cdr3_aa: CASSLSYNEQFF; cdr3_nt: TGTGCCAGCAGCTTATCTTACAATGAGCAGTTCTTC
j_call: TRBJ2-7; clone_size: -; v_call: TRBV4-1; d_call: -; cdr3_aa: CASSQVGPGTYEQYF; cdr3_nt: TGCGCCAGCAGCCAAGTTGGTCCGGGAACCTACGAGCAGTACTTC
j_call: TRBJ1-5; clone_size: -; v_call: TRBV13; d_call: TRBD1; cdr3_aa: CASSDGQDSNQPQHF; cdr3_nt: TGTGCCAGCAGCGATGGACAGGATAGCAATCAGCCCCAGCATTTT
j_call: TRBJ1-1; clone_size: once; v_call: TRBV29-1; d_call: -; cdr3_aa: CSVDGGEVTEAFF; cdr3_nt: TGCAGCGTTGATGGTGGCGAGGTTACTGAAGCTTTCTTT
j_call: TRBJ2-3; clone_size: -; v_call: TRBV15; d_call: TRBD1; cdr3_aa: CATSRLRQGALDTQYF; cdr3_nt: TGTGCCACCAGCAGACTTCGACAGGGGGCTTTGGATACGCAGTATTTT
j_call: TRBJ2-1; clone_size: -; v_call: TRBV7-6; d_call: -; cdr3_aa: CASSSYSITETSYNEQFF; cdr3_nt: TGTGCCAGCAGCTCATATTCGATCACAGAGACCTCCTACAATGAGCAGTTCTTC
j_call: TRBJ2-5; clone_size: -; v_call: TRBV28; d_call: -; cdr3_aa: CASSFGAGTGEQYF; cdr3_nt: TGTGCCAGCAGTTTTGGGGCGGGGACGGGGGAGCAGTACTTC
j_call: TRBJ2-6; clone_size: -; v_call: TRBV5-6; d_call: -; cdr3_aa: CASSLGVSGANVLTF; cdr3_nt: TGTGCCAGCAGCTTGGGTGTGAGCGGGGCCAACGTCCTGACTTTC
j_call: TRBJ2-7; clone_size: -; v_call: TRBV9; d_call: TRBD1; cdr3_aa: CASSGGQVYEQYF; cdr3_nt: TGTGCCAGCAGCGGGGGACAGGTCTACGAGCAGTACTTC
j_call: TRBJ1-1; clone_size: medium-sized; v_call: TRBV30; d_call: -; cdr3_aa: CAWSVSDSTEAFF; cdr3_nt: TGTGCCTGGAGTGTATCAGATTCCACTGAAGCTTTCTTT
j_call: TRBJ2-7; clone_size: -; v_call: TRBV18; d_call: TRBD1; cdr3_aa: CASSPRDSPYEQYF; cdr3_nt: TGTGCCAGCTCACCCCGGGACAGCCCCTACGAGCAGTACTTC
j_call: TRBJ2-7; clone_size: -; v_call: TRBV2; d_call: TRBD1; cdr3_aa: CASSADRGTSSYEQYF; cdr3_nt: TGTGCCAGCAGTGCGGACAGGGGGACAAGCTCCTACGAGCAGTACTTC
j_call: TRBJ2-3; clone_size: -; v_call: TRBV29-1; d_call: TRBD1; cdr3_aa: CSVEGTGGYTQYF; cdr3_nt: TGCAGCGTTGAAGGGACAGGCGGATATACGCAGTATTTT
j_call: TRBJ1-1; clone_size: once; v_call: TRBV6-5; d_call: -; cdr3_aa: CASSYSGGVTEAFF; cdr3_nt: TGTGCCAGCAGTTACTCAGGGGGTGTCACTGAAGCTTTCTTT
j_call: TRBJ1-5; clone_size: -; v_call: TRBV4-1; d_call: -; cdr3_aa: CASSQDSGNQPQHF; cdr3_nt: TGCGCCAGCAGCCAAGATAGTGGAAATCAGCCCCAGCATTTT
j_call: TRBJ1-1; clone_size: -; v_call: TRBV11-2; d_call: -; cdr3_aa: CASSFNLLNTEAFF; cdr3_nt: TGTGCCAGCAGCTTCAATCTGTTGAACACTGAAGCTTTCTTT
j_call: TRBJ1-4; clone_size: many; v_call: TRBV9; d_call: -; cdr3_aa: CASSSEGGDNEKLFF; cdr3_nt: TGTGCCAGCAGCTCAGAGGGGGGGGATAATGAAAAACTGTTTTTT
j_call: TRBJ1-1; clone_size: once; v_call: TRBV6-5; d_call: -; cdr3_aa: CASSYGVEMNTEAFF; cdr3_nt: TGTGCCAGCAGTTACGGAGTAGAAATGAACACTGAAGCTTTCTTT
j_call: TRBJ1-2; clone_size: -; v_call: TRBV6-5; d_call: -; cdr3_aa: CASRPQGIYGYTF; cdr3_nt: TGTGCCAGCAGACCTCAGGGGATCTATGGCTACACCTTC
j_call: TRBJ1-5; clone_size: few; v_call: TRBV13; d_call: TRBD1; cdr3_aa: CASSSSRQGWSQPQHF; cdr3_nt: TGTGCCAGCAGCTCGTCCCGACAGGGTTGGAGTCAGCCCCAGCATTTT
j_call: TRBJ2-1; clone_size: -; v_call: TRBV13; d_call: -; cdr3_aa: CASSTAQGANYNEQFF; cdr3_nt: TGTGCCAGCAGCACGGCACAGGGAGCAAACTACAATGAGCAGTTCTTC
j_call: TRBJ2-7; clone_size: -; v_call: TRBV19; d_call: TRBD1; cdr3_aa: CASSGTGRAYEQYF; cdr3_nt: TGTGCCAGTAGTGGGACAGGGAGGGCCTACGAGCAGTACTTC
j_call: TRBJ2-7; clone_size: -; v_call: TRBV5-6; d_call: -; cdr3_aa: CASSLLTRNPYEQYF; cdr3_nt: TGTGCCAGCAGCTTGCTAACGAGGAACCCCTACGAGCAGTACTTC
j_call: TRBJ2-5; clone_size: -; v_call: TRBV15; d_call: -; cdr3_aa: CATSRDSGHMQETQYF; cdr3_nt: TGTGCCACCAGCAGAGATAGTGGACACATGCAAGAGACCCAGTACTTC
j_call: TRBJ2-4; clone_size: -; v_call: TRBV5-6; d_call: TRBD1; cdr3_aa: CASSYGTANIQYF; cdr3_nt: TGTGCCAGCAGCTATGGGACAGCAAACATTCAGTACTTC
j_call: TRBJ2-1; clone_size: -; v_call: TRBV6-5; d_call: -; cdr3_aa: CASSSNVPRGEQFF; cdr3_nt: TGTGCCAGCAGCTCGAATGTCCCTCGGGGTGAGCAGTTCTTC
j_call: TRBJ1-4; clone_size: -; v_call: TRBV4-2; d_call: TRBD1; cdr3_aa: CASSRNRDRDNELFF; cdr3_nt: TGTGCCAGCAGCCGAAACCGGGACAGGGACAACGAACTGTTTTTT
j_call: TRBJ1-2; clone_size: -; v_call: TRBV6-5; d_call: -; cdr3_aa: CASRAGGNGYTF; cdr3_nt: TGTGCCAGCAGGGCGGGGGGGAATGGCTACACCTTC
j_call: TRBJ2-1; clone_size: -; v_call: TRBV7-9; d_call: -; cdr3_aa: CASSFSRAALWGNEQFF; cdr3_nt: TGTGCCAGCAGCTTTAGTCGAGCGGCACTATGGGGTAATGAGCAGTTCTTC
j_call: TRBJ1-1; clone_size: -; v_call: TRBV5-1; d_call: TRBD1; cdr3_aa: CASSLEGGNTEAFF; cdr3_nt: TGCGCCAGCAGCTTGGAAGGGGGCAACACTGAAGCTTTCTTT
j_call: TRBJ1-3; clone_size: -; v_call: TRBV4-1; d_call: -; cdr3_aa: CASSQEPTGKRGNTIYF; cdr3_nt: TGCGCCAGCAGCCAAGAGCCCACAGGGAAACGGGGAAACACCATATATTTT
j_call: TRBJ2-3; clone_size: -; v_call: TRBV21-1; d_call: -; cdr3_aa: CASSKGQGEGTDTQYF; cdr3_nt: TGTGCCAGCAGCAAAGGTCAGGGTGAGGGCACAGATACGCAGTATTTT
j_call: TRBJ2-5; clone_size: -; v_call: TRBV29-1; d_call: -; cdr3_aa: CSVVEKLETQYF; cdr3_nt: TGCAGCGTTGTTGAGAAACTAGAGACCCAGTACTTC
j_call: TRBJ2-7; clone_size: -; v_call: TRBV30; d_call: -; cdr3_aa: CAWSVDPEIYEQYF; cdr3_nt: TGTGCCTGGAGTGTAGATCCCGAGATCTACGAGCAGTACTTC
j_call: TRBJ1-1; clone_size: -; v_call: TRBV5-6; d_call: TRBD1; cdr3_aa: CASSLGQGILMNTEAFF; cdr3_nt: TGTGCCAGCAGCTTGGGACAGGGAATCCTCATGAACACTGAAGCTTTCTTT
j_call: TRBJ2-7; clone_size: -; v_call: TRBV29-1; d_call: -; cdr3_aa: CSVTESEQYF; cdr3_nt: TGCAGCGTTACAGAGAGCGAGCAGTACTTC